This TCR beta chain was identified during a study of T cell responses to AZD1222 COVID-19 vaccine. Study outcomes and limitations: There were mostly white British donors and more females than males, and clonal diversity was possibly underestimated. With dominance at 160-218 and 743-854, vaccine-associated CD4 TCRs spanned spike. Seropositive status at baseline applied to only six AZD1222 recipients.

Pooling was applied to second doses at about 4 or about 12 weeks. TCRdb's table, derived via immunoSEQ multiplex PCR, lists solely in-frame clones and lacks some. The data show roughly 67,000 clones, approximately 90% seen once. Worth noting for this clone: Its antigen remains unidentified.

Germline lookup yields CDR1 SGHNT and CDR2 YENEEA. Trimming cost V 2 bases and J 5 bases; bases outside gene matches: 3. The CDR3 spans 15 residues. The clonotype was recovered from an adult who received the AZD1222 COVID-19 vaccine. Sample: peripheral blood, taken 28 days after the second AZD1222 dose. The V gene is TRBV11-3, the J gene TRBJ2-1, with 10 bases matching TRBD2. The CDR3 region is CASSLYLAGDNEQFF. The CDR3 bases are TGTGCCAGCAGCTTATACCTAGCGGGGGACAATGAGCAGTTCTTC. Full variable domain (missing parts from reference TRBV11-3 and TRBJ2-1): EAGVVQSPRYKIIEKKQPVAFWCNPISGHNTLYWYLQNLGQGPELLIRYENEEAVDDSQLPKDRFSAERLKGVDSTLKIQPAELGDSAVYLCASSLYLAGDNEQFFGPGTRLTVL.